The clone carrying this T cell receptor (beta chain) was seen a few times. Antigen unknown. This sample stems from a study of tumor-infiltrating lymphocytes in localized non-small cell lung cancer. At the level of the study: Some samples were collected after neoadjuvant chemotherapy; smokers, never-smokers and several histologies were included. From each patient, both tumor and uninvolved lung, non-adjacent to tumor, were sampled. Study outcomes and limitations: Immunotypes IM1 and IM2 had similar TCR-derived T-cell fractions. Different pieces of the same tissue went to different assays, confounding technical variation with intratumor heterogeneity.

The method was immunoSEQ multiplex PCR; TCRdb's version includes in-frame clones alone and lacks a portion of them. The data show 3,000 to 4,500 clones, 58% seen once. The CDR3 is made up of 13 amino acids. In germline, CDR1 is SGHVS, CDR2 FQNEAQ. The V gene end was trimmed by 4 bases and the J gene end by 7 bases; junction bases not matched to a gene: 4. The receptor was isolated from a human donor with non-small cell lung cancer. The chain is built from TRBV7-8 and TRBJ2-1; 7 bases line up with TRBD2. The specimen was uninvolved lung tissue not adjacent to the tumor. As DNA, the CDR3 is TGTGCCAGCAGCTCGGGGGGACCGAATGAGCAGTTCTTC. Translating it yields CASSSGGPNEQFF.